The entry below gives a single TCR beta chain sequence along with its context. The data are from a study of blood T cell repertoires in COVID-19. Study details: There were acute and convalescent COVID-19 samples, and they came from the United States, Italy and Spain. Sample material is recorded as cDNA or gDNA derived from T cells, B-cell-depleted T cells, or PBMCs.

CDR1 is MNHEY, CDR2 SMNVEV, per germline (reference sequence). The CDR3 is made up of 19 amino acids. The J segment lost 2 bases and the V segment lost 6 bases, leaving 14 bases of the junction unmatched. Authors' processing steps: From reference gene primer amplification, estimates of nucleated cell counts were derived. Profiling relied on immunoSEQ multiplex PCR, and the TCRdb table lists in-frame clones only, not all of them. V, J and clone size derive from that table, while D and trimming were established from the DNA sequence. The profile shows roughly 69,000 clones, roughly 80% of them singletons.

Sample: peripheral blood. This TCR came from a woman aged 45 to 65 with acute or convalescent COVID-19. The genes are TRBV27 and TRBJ2-6, with 9 bases identical to TRBD1. The CDR3 sequence: CASRTWGQGSLPGANVLTF. The CDR3 region has the DNA TGTGCCAGCAGGACCTGGGGACAGGGTTCCTTACCTGGGGCCAACGTCCTGACTTTC.